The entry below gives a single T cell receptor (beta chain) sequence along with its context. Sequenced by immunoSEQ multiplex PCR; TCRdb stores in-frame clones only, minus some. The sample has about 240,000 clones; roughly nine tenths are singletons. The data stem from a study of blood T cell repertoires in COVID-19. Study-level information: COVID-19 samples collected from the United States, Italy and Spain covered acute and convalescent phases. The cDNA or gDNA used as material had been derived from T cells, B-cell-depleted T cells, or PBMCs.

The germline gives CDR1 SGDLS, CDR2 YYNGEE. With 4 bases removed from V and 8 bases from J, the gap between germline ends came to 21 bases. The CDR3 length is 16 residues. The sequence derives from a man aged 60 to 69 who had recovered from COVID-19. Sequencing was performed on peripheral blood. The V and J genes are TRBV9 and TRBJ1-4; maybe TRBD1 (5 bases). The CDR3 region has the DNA TGTGCCAGCAGCTTGAACACCGGGACTACGAGGGAAAAACTGTTTTTT. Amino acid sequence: CASSLNTGTTREKLFF.